This entry lists 22 T cell receptor beta chains sequenced from one sample in a study of cytomegalovirus exposure and HLA in healthy donors (dated by TCRdb to between 2016 and 2019). To prepare the library, the immunoSEQ multiplex PCR assay was applied. For the multiplex PCR, a mixture combining 60 forward primers for TCR Vbeta segments and 13 reverse primers for TCR Jbeta segments was used. What TCRdb holds here is the immuneACCESS table cut down to in-frame rearrangements. Part of the clones is not present; checked against another copy, under half of the missing clones reflect an unresolved V gene, and the others are unexplained. The data table for this sample lists some 41,000 clones. 3% to 4% of the sample rests with the top ten. Sample: PBMCs. These receptors were obtained from a male donor in good health and CMV-seronegative.

The chain joins TRBV4-1 to TRBJ1-1, with 7 bases identical to TRBD1. The CDR3 contains 14 residues. J gave up 7 bases and V 1 base, and 6 bases lay outside the gene matches. In germline, CDR1 is MGHRA, CDR2 YSYEKL. CDR3 amino acids: CASSQAQGLYEAFF. As DNA, the CDR3 is TGCGCCAGCAGCCAAGCACAGGGGCTTTATGAAGCTTTCTTT.

The chain carries TRBV5-1 and TRBJ2-5, with D possibly being TRBD1 (7 bases). Trimming took 4 bases from V and 4 from J, leaving 14 bases between them. The CDR3 loop spans 14 amino acids. CDR1 SGHRS and CDR2 YFSETQ come from the germline V gene. This CDR3 reads CASSAGQEGETQYF. In DNA form, the CDR3 reads TGCGCCAGCAGCGCTGGACAGGAGGGAGAGACCCAGTACTTC.

The genes are TRBV30 and TRBJ2-5; D uncertain. Deletions cut 4 bases from V and 1 base from J, with 10 bases between. The CDR3 consists of 13 residues. Germline V gene sequence: CDR1 GTSNPN, CDR2 SVGIG (reference sequence). CDR3 region: CAWTFRLQETQYF. As DNA, the CDR3 is TGTGCCTGGACCTTCAGACTCCAAGAGACCCAGTACTTC.

The chain recombines TRBV6-6 with TRBJ2-2; TRBD1 might be the D (6 bases). Germline CDR1 MNHNY, CDR2 SVGAGI (reference sequence). There are 13 residues in the CDR3. Trimming took off 7 bases at V and 4 bases at J, with 10 bases between the two ends. In nucleotides, the CDR3 is TGTGCCAGCATAGGCAGGGGCACCGGGGAGCTGTTTTTT. The encoded protein is CASIGRGTGELFF.

J is TRBJ2-7 and V is TRBV9; no definite D call. Looked up from germline, CDR1 is SGDLS and CDR2 is YYNGEE. Trimming cost V 0 bases and J 6 bases, with 10 bases left between them. The CDR3 spans 13 residues. In DNA form, the CDR3 reads TGTGCCAGCAGCGTAGAACCAGTTGGCGAGCAGTACTTC. Translation gives CASSVEPVGEQYF.

The chain recombines TRBV19 with TRBJ1-4, with D possibly TRBD1 on 5 matching bases. The CDR3 is made up of 16 amino acids. CDR1 and CDR2 (germline): LNHDA, SQIVND (reference sequence). V was cut by 1 base and J by 6 bases, with 15 bases left in between. CDR3: CASSIGEQVWDEKLFF. CDR3 bases: TGTGCCAGTAGTATAGGGGAACAGGTCTGGGATGAAAAACTGTTTTTT.

V and J are TRBV6-5 and TRBJ1-4; D call uncertain. Trimming stripped 4 bases from V and 10 bases from J, with 10 bases between. This CDR3 is 12 amino acids long. The germline V gene has CDR1 MNHEY and CDR2 SVGAGI. CDR3 nucleotide sequence: TGTGCCAGCAGTTCCGGATGGAGAAAACTGTTTTTT. This gives the protein CASSSGWRKLFF.

This rearrangement joins TRBV13 to TRBJ2-3; 9 nucleotides agree with TRBD2. Germline V CDR1 and CDR2: PRHDT, FYEKMQ (reference sequence). The V segment lost 8 bases and the J segment 11 bases; nucleotides outside the gene matches: 11. This CDR3 region has 13 residues. CDR3 nucleotide sequence: TGTGCCAGCTCCGCGGGGGGGCAAGGCGAGCAGTATTTT. Translating it yields CASSAGGQGEQYF.

The chain carries TRBV6-5 and TRBJ2-2, with TRBD1 matching 7 bases. The V gene end was trimmed by 6 bases and the J gene end by 1 base; junction bases not matched to a gene: 2. This CDR3 is 14 amino acids long. CDR1 is MNHEY and CDR2 is SVGAGI in the germline V gene. The CDR3 bases are TGTGCCAGCAGCAGGACAGGGAACACCGGGGAGCTGTTTTTT. Protein product: CASSRTGNTGELFF.

The chain is built from TRBV7-8 and TRBJ2-5, with D perhaps matching TRBD2 (5 bases). Germline CDR1 is SGHVS and CDR2 is FQNEAQ. Trimming cost V 4 bases and J 7 bases, with 19 bases left between them. The CDR3 runs 15 residues. CDR3 residues: CASSSRTTRGGTQYF. CDR3 nucleotide sequence: TGTGCCAGCAGCTCTCGGACCACTCGTGGAGGGACCCAGTACTTC.

The chain combines TRBV11-2 with TRBJ1-4; maybe TRBD1 (5 bases). The CDR3 has 16 residues. V was cut by 8 bases and J by 1 base, with 17 bases left in between. Germline CDR1 is SGHAT and CDR2 is FQNNGV. Written as DNA, the CDR3 is TGTGCCAGCGCGGAATCCTGGAGGGGAACTAATGAAAAACTGTTTTTT. Protein product: CASAESWRGTNEKLFF.

The chain is built from TRBV15 and TRBJ2-5; no reliable D call. The germline V and J ends were trimmed by 3 bases and 5 bases, with 19 bases remaining between them. This CDR3 is built from 16 residues. In germline, CDR1 is LNHNV, CDR2 YYDKDF (reference sequence). The CDR3 protein is CATSSLTKPPRETQYF. The CDR3 nucleotides are TGTGCCACCAGCAGCCTTACGAAGCCTCCGCGGGAGACCCAGTACTTC.

This clone shows up as medium-sized (0.01 to 0.1%) by frequency. The chain combines TRBV6-1 with TRBJ2-1; D call uncertain. CDR3 length: 13 residues. CDR1 and CDR2 (germline): MNHNS, SASEGT. V gave up 0 bases and J gave up 7 bases, with 7 bases separating them. CDR3 protein: CASSEAESNEQFF. DNA for the CDR3: TGTGCCAGCAGTGAAGCGGAGAGTAATGAGCAGTTCTTC.

The chain has TRBV13 and TRBJ2-7, with D tentatively TRBD1 (5 bases). The germline V gene has CDR1 PRHDT and CDR2 FYEKMQ (reference sequence). The V end lost 6 bases, the J end lost 2 bases, and 11 bases lay between the germline ends. The CDR3 extends over 13 amino acids. The CDR3 sequence: CASSSDKAYEQYF. For the CDR3, the DNA is TGTGCCAGCAGTTCGGACAAGGCCTACGAGCAGTACTTC.

V gene TRBV12-5 combines with J gene TRBJ2-2, with TRBD1 identical over 7 bases. Unmatched junction bases numbered 6, after V lost 3 bases and J lost 5 bases. The CDR3 is made up of 15 amino acids. Per the germline V gene, CDR1 is LGHNT and CDR2 is FRNRAP. In DNA form, the CDR3 reads TGTGCTAGTGGTTTCTCATTGGACAGGACCGGGGAGCTGTTTTTT. This codes for CASGFSLDRTGELFF.

The chain couples TRBV2 to TRBJ2-7; D gene unclear. V dropped 2 bases and J dropped 3 bases, with 5 bases sitting between them. The CDR3 is 12 residues long. Germline V CDR1 and CDR2: SNHLY, FYNNEI. The CDR3 DNA reads TGTGCCAGCAGTGAATCGGGCTACGAGCAGTACTTC. Translating it yields CASSESGYEQYF.

V and J are TRBV29-1 and TRBJ1-1; D remains ambiguous. The CDR3 consists of 16 residues. V shed 7 bases and J shed 2 bases, with 23 bases lying between them. Germline CDR1 is SQVTM and CDR2 is ANQGSEA. In nucleotides, the CDR3 is TGCAGCGCAGGTGGTCCACTAAGTGAGGGTAACACTGAAGCTTTCTTT. This translates into CSAGGPLSEGNTEAFF.

This rearrangement joins TRBV7-9 to TRBJ2-5; TRBD2 agrees at 9 bases. Germline V lookup: CDR1 SEHNR, CDR2 FQNEAQ (reference sequence). V shed 7 bases and J 4 bases; nucleotides not matched to a gene: 7. The CDR3 consists of 14 residues. CDR3 loop: CASTPRGGLETQYF. The CDR3 DNA reads TGTGCCAGCACCCCGCGGGGGGGCTTAGAGACCCAGTACTTC.

The CDR3 loop is CASSGQGNNSPLHF. DNA of the CDR3: TGTGCCAGCTCTGGACAGGGGAATAATTCACCCCTCCACTTT. V usage is TRBV5-5 and J usage is TRBJ1-6, with 9 bases fitting TRBD1. Losses at the gene ends were 7 bases for V and 5 bases for J; bases not matched to a gene: 4. From germline, CDR1 is SGHKS and CDR2 YYEKEE (reference sequence). The CDR3 sequence is 14 residues long.

The J gene is TRBJ1-2, the V gene TRBV5-1; 7 bases match TRBD1. Germline lookup yields CDR1 SGHRS and CDR2 YFSETQ. This CDR3 spans 15 amino acids. With 3 bases clipped from V and 2 bases from J, the junction kept 7 bases outside the gene matches. The CDR3 bases are TGCGCCAGCAGCTCATGGACGGGACAGAACTATGGCTACACCTTC. Its protein is CASSSWTGQNYGYTF.

The chain joins TRBV7-6 to TRBJ1-4; weak D call: TRBD1 (5 bases). The CDR3 runs to 16 residues. From germline, CDR1 is SGHVS and CDR2 FNYEAQ. V was cut by 1 base and J by 8 bases, with 17 bases left in between. The CDR3 is CASSLEGWGKGEKLFF. DNA of the CDR3: TGTGCCAGCAGCTTAGAGGGTTGGGGCAAAGGGGAAAAACTGTTTTTT. Filled out from reference TRBV7-6 and TRBJ1-4, the complete variable domain reads GAGVSQSPRYKVTKRGQDVALRCDPISGHVSLYWYRQALGQGPEFLTYFNYEAQQDKSGLPNDRFSAERPEGSISTLTIQRTEQRDSAMYRCASSLEGWGKGEKLFFGSGTQLSVL.

The chain uses TRBV15 and TRBJ1-3; 8 bases map to TRBD1. Germline CDR1 is LNHNV and CDR2 is YYDKDF (reference sequence). With 5 bases clipped from V and 0 bases from J, the junction kept 9 bases outside the gene matches. The CDR3 extends over 17 amino acids. This chain's CDR3 is CATSPSTGEPSGNTIYF. CDR3 bases: TGTGCCACCAGCCCTTCGACAGGGGAGCCCTCTGGAAACACCATATATTTT.